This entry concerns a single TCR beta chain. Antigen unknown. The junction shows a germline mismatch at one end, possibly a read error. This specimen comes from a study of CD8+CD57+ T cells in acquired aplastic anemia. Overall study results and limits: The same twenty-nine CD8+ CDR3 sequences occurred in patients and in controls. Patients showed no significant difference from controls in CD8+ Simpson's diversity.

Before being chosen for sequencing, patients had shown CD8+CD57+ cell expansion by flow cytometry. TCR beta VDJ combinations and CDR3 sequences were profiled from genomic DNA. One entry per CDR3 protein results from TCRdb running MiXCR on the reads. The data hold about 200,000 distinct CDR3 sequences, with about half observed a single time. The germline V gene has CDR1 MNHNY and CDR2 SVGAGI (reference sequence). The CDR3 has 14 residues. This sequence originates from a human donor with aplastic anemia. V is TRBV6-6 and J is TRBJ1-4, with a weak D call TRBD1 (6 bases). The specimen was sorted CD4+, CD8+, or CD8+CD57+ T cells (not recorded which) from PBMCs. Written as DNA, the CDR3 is TGTGCCAGCAGTTACTTAGGGGGGAATGGAAAACTGTTTTTT. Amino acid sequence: CASSYLGGNGKLFF.